A single sample gave rise to the 30 T cell receptor beta chains below, sequenced in a study of blood T cell repertoires in COVID-19 (dated by TCRdb to 2018 to 2020). The method was the immunoSEQ multiplex PCR assay. TCRdb's version of the immuneACCESS table is confined to in-frame rearrangements and falls short of the full clone set. An unresolved V gene accounts for under half of the shortfall where checked; the remainder is of unknown origin. The table for this sample lists around 190,000 clones; 84% of them were counted only once. 3% to 3.5% of the sample rests with the top ten. Sequencing was performed on PBMCs or T cells enriched from blood (not recorded which). The receptors stem from a woman aged 30 to 39 who had been exposed to COVID-19.

The chain carries TRBV6-5 and TRBJ2-7; D might be TRBD2 (5 bases). The V gene lost 0 bases and the J gene lost 0 bases, with 12 bases spanning the gap. CDR3 length: 16 amino acids. Germline V lookup: CDR1 MNHEY, CDR2 SVGAGI. The CDR3 loop is CASSYSRLSGSYEQYF. The CDR3 DNA is TGTGCCAGCAGTTACTCTCGACTATCGGGCTCCTACGAGCAGTACTTC.

This chain links TRBV5-4 with TRBJ1-1; weak D call: TRBD1 (6 bases). V lost 3 bases to trimming and J lost 0 bases, with 12 bases between them. The CDR3 consists of 15 residues. Germline V gene data show CDR1 as SGHNT and CDR2 as YYREEE (reference sequence). The CDR3 DNA reads as TGTGCCAGCAGCTCTTACAGGGACCTGAACACTGAAGCTTTCTTT. Translating gives CASSSYRDLNTEAFF.

The J gene is TRBJ2-3, the V gene TRBV24-1, with D perhaps TRBD2 (6 bases). The CDR3 loop spans 15 amino acids. The V and J ends lost 3 bases and 5 bases respectively, with 14 bases between them. From germline, CDR1 is KGHDR and CDR2 SFDVKD. CDR3 DNA sequence: TGTGCCACCAGTGATAGGGCGGGGACGGGAGATACGCAGTATTTT. This gives the protein CATSDRAGTGDTQYF.

V and J are TRBV3-1 (or the pseudogene TRBV3-2) and TRBJ1-6, with TRBD1 identical over 7 bases. The CDR3 is 14 residues long. Germline-derived CDR1 and CDR2 are LGHDT and YNNKEL (reference sequence). V shed 10 bases, J shed 4 bases, and the junction held 7 bases outside the gene matches. The CDR3 is CATRGQAYNSPLHF. The CDR3 DNA sequence: TGTGCCACCCGAGGACAGGCATATAATTCACCCCTCCACTTT.

The chain links TRBV5-5 to TRBJ2-3; 8 positions match TRBD2. The CDR3 is 14 residues long. Germline loops: CDR1 SGHKS, CDR2 YYEKEE (reference sequence). V lost 3 bases, J lost 4 bases, and 4 bases stayed unmatched. The CDR3 spells CASSSGLAPDTQYF. CDR3 DNA sequence: TGTGCCAGCAGCTCCGGACTAGCCCCAGATACGCAGTATTTT.

A single count supports this clone. The chain recombines TRBV15 with TRBJ2-7, with D unresolved. CDR3 length: 18 amino acids. Germline-derived CDR1 and CDR2 are LNHNV and YYDKDF (reference sequence). The V end was cut by 0 bases, the J end by 1 base, with 19 bases between. Here the CDR3 reads CATSRDVGLLVQSYEQYF. The CDR3 bases are TGTGCCACCAGCAGAGATGTTGGTCTCCTAGTGCAATCCTACGAGCAGTACTTC.

This sequence joins TRBV4-3 and TRBJ2-3; D is perhaps TRBD2 (6 bases). CDR3 size: 14 residues. Germline V CDR1 and CDR2: LGHNA, YSLEER. The germline V and J ends were trimmed by 4 bases and 2 bases, with 10 bases remaining between them. CDR3 coding DNA: TGCGCCAGCAGCCGGGACTCTTCCACAGATACGCAGTATTTT. It codes for CASSRDSSTDTQYF.

J is TRBJ2-7 and V is TRBV11-2; D possibly corresponds to TRBD2 (6 bases). Trimming removed 10 bases from V and 6 bases from J, with 13 bases in between. The germline V gene has CDR1 SGHAT and CDR2 FQNNGV. CDR3 size: 11 residues. The CDR3 nucleotides read TGTGCCACCCGGGCGGGGTCCGAGCAGTACTTC. Its protein product is CATRAGSEQYF.

The chain uses TRBV10-1 and TRBJ2-1, with D unclear. The CDR3 extends over 17 amino acids. Germline V CDR1 and CDR2: WNHNN, SYGVQD (reference sequence). Trimming stripped 0 bases from V and 5 bases from J, with 17 bases between. CDR3 sequence reads: CASSESLQIPDDNEQFF. The CDR3 DNA follows: TGCGCCAGCAGTGAGTCCCTGCAGATCCCTGATGACAATGAGCAGTTCTTC.

The chain combines TRBV4-2 with TRBJ2-5; 8 bases match TRBD1. After removal of 0 bases from V and 5 bases from J, the junction contained 8 bases not matched to a gene. Germline V gives CDR1 LGHNA, CDR2 YNFKEQ. The length of the CDR3 is 16 residues. CDR3 amino acids: CASSQESTGVPETQYF. CDR3 nucleotide sequence: TGTGCCAGCAGCCAAGAGTCGACAGGGGTTCCGGAGACCCAGTACTTC.

The CDR3: CASSVTSGLNTGELFF. The CDR3 coding sequence is TGTGCCAGCAGCGTTACTAGCGGCCTGAACACCGGGGAGCTGTTTTTT. The genes are TRBV9 and TRBJ2-2, with TRBD2 matching 8 bases. This CDR3 is 16 amino acids long. V lost 2 bases and J lost 1; bases outside the gene matches: 4. Germline assignment: CDR1 SGDLS and CDR2 YYNGEE. Using reference TRBV9 and TRBJ2-2 for the parts outside the CDR3, the full variable domain is DSGVTQTPKHLITATGQRVTLRCSPRSGDLSVYWYQQSLDQGLQFLIQYYNGEERAKGNILERFSAQQFPDLHSELNLSSLELGDSALYFCASSVTSGLNTGELFFGEGSRLTVL.

The chain carries TRBV10-2 and TRBJ1-5; D gene uncertain. Trimming cost V 6 bases and J 6 bases, with 15 bases left between them. This CDR3 is built from 14 residues. In germline, CDR1 is WSHSY, CDR2 SAAADI. CDR3 residues: CASRGDALGQPQHF. As DNA, the CDR3 is TGCGCCAGCAGGGGAGACGCATTGGGTCAGCCCCAGCATTTT.

This chain links TRBV9 with TRBJ1-2, with D tentatively TRBD1 (6 bases). The V and J ends lost 4 bases and 4 bases respectively, with 17 bases between them. The CDR3 is 15 residues long. Per the germline V gene, CDR1 is SGDLS and CDR2 is YYNGEE. CDR3 DNA: TGTGCCAGCAGCCCTTCGACAGGACGTGCCTATGGCTACACCTTC. Amino acids: CASSPSTGRAYGYTF.

The V call is TRBV23-1, the J call TRBJ2-7; possible D gene TRBD1, 6 bases. TRBV23-1 counts as an open reading frame of uncertain function. V gave up 0 bases and J gave up 1 base, with 16 bases separating them. CDR3 length: 17 amino acids. CDR3 loop: CASSQSSTGLFSYEQYF. The CDR3 region has the DNA TGCGCCAGCAGTCAATCGAGTACAGGGTTATTTTCCTACGAGCAGTACTTC.

The chain has TRBV6-1 and TRBJ1-5; D perhaps matches TRBD1 (5 bases). Germline lookup yields CDR1 MNHNS and CDR2 SASEGT. There are 16 residues in the CDR3. Trimming took off 2 bases at V and 4 bases at J, with 15 bases between the two ends. The CDR3 DNA reads as TGTGCCAGCAGTGAATCGTTCAGGGAGGGGAATCAGCCCCAGCATTTT. Translating it yields CASSESFREGNQPQHF.

The rearrangement links TRBV9 to TRBJ1-2, with 8 positions matching TRBD1. The V gene end was trimmed by 0 bases and the J gene end by 8 bases; junction bases not matched to a gene: 6. This CDR3 has 14 amino acids. CDR1 is SGDLS and CDR2 is YYNGEE in the germline V gene. DNA for the CDR3: TGTGCCAGCAGCGTAGGTGGACAGGGCAAAGGCTACACCTTC. This codes for CASSVGGQGKGYTF.

The chain combines TRBV7-6 with TRBJ2-3, with a possible D match to TRBD2 (7 bases). CDR3 length: 14 residues. Between the trimmed V and J ends, which lost 4 bases and 6 bases, there was a span of 14 bases. Germline V gene data show CDR1 as SGHVS and CDR2 as FNYEAQ. DNA for the CDR3: TGTGCCAGCAGCTCACCGCGGGGGCGTGATACGCAGTATTTT. Translation: CASSSPRGRDTQYF.

The rearrangement links TRBV4-2 to TRBJ1-2; TRBD1 matches at 7 bases. Trimming cost V 5 bases and J 4 bases; bases outside gene matches: 7. Germline V CDR1 and CDR2: LGHNA, YNFKEQ. This CDR3 is built from 14 residues. This CDR3 reads CASSDRDRSYGYTF. DNA of the CDR3: TGTGCCAGCAGCGACCGGGACAGATCCTATGGCTACACCTTC.

The rearrangement uses TRBV6-5 and TRBJ1-2; D gene ambiguous. The CDR3 has 11 amino acids. V lost 2 bases, J lost 8 bases, and 6 bases lay in between. The germline V gene encodes CDR1 MNHEY and CDR2 SVGAGI. CDR3 residues: CASSYKSGYTF. In DNA form, the CDR3 reads TGTGCCAGCAGTTACAAAAGCGGCTACACCTTC.

The CDR3 sequence is CASSSLSGDPTGELFF. CDR3 in DNA: TGTGCCAGCAGCTCCCTTAGCGGGGACCCAACCGGGGAGCTGTTTTTT. The genes are TRBV11-2 and TRBJ2-2; TRBD2 aligns across 8 bases. This CDR3 is built from 16 residues. With 4 bases clipped from V and 5 bases from J, the junction kept 9 bases outside the gene matches. The V gene's germline CDR1 is SGHAT and CDR2 FQNNGV.

The chain recombines TRBV7-3 with TRBJ2-3; possible D gene TRBD1, 5 bases. Germline-derived CDR1 and CDR2 are SGHTA and FQGTGA. Trimming took off 2 bases at V and 1 base at J, with 7 bases between the two ends. The CDR3 has 14 amino acids. In DNA form, the CDR3 reads TGTGCCAGCAGCTTACAACAGGGCACAGATACGCAGTATTTT. It encodes CASSLQQGTDTQYF. Using reference TRBV7-3 and TRBJ2-3 for the parts outside the CDR3, the full variable domain is GAGVSQTPSNKVTEKGKYVELRCDPISGHTALYWYRQSLGQGPEFLIYFQGTGAADDSGLPNDRFFAVRPEGSVSTLKIQRTERGDSAVYLCASSLQQGTDTQYFGPGTRLTVL.

This chain joins TRBV12-2 and TRBJ2-7; the D call TRBD1 from the table was never checked on the DNA. TRBV12-2 is deemed a pseudogene. The CDR3 is 17 residues long. Here the CDR3 DNA reads TGTGCAAGTCGCCCCCCCCCAGACCCCCCATCAGGGGGACGCCAGTACTTC. This translates into CASRPPPDPPSGGRQYF.

The chain links TRBV3-1 (or the pseudogene TRBV3-2) to TRBJ2-7, with TRBD2 identical over 11 bases. This CDR3 is 14 amino acids long. The germline gives CDR1 LGHDT, CDR2 YNNKEL (reference sequence). The J segment lost 4 bases and the V segment lost 3 bases, leaving 2 bases of the junction unmatched. The CDR3 is CASSHSGGAYEQYF. The DNA of the CDR3 is TGTGCCAGCAGCCATAGCGGGGGGGCTTACGAGCAGTACTTC.

This chain uses TRBV5-1 with TRBJ1-2; perhaps TRBD1 as D (6 bases). With 4 bases removed from V and 4 bases from J, the gap between germline ends came to 14 bases. This CDR3 is 14 amino acids long. Looked up from germline, CDR1 is SGHRS and CDR2 is YFSETQ. CDR3 bases: TGCGCCAGCAGCGGAAACACAGGGAGCTATGGCTACACCTTC. Translating it yields CASSGNTGSYGYTF.

J is TRBJ2-3 and V is TRBV5-5, with 9 bases fitting TRBD2. Trimming at V came to 0 bases and at J to 2 bases, leaving 4 bases not matched to a gene. This CDR3 has 16 residues. Germline values: CDR1 SGHKS, CDR2 YYEKEE (reference sequence). The CDR3 region is CASSLVAGAFTDTQYF. The CDR3 region has the DNA TGTGCCAGCAGCTTGGTAGCGGGGGCGTTCACAGATACGCAGTATTTT.

The chain carries TRBV12-3 or TRBV12-4 and TRBJ1-1; D is perhaps TRBD1 (6 bases). The germline V and J ends were trimmed by 3 bases and 3 bases, with 8 bases remaining between them. The CDR3 has 13 residues. The CDR3 protein is CASSLAGDTEAFF. The CDR3 nucleotides read TGTGCCAGCAGTTTGGCAGGGGACACTGAAGCTTTCTTT.

V is TRBV11-1 and J is TRBJ1-6; 7 bases are a match to TRBD1. The CDR3 totals 15 residues. CDR1 is SGHAT and CDR2 is FQDESV in the germline V gene (reference sequence). V lost 5 bases and J lost 7; bases outside the gene matches: 8. CDR3 region: CASSQRTGSNSPLHF. CDR3 in DNA: TGTGCCAGCAGCCAAAGGACAGGAAGCAATTCACCCCTCCACTTT.

The rearrangement links TRBV7-2 to TRBJ1-3; D is unclear. The V end lost 0 bases, the J end lost 4 bases, and 10 bases lay between the germline ends. The CDR3 has 15 residues. Germline V gene data show CDR1 as SGHTA and CDR2 as FQGNSA. The CDR3 sequence: CASSLATARGNTIYF. DNA for the CDR3: TGTGCCAGCAGCTTAGCCACTGCTAGGGGAAACACCATATATTTT. Together with reference TRBV7-2 and TRBJ1-3, the CDR3 gives the full variable domain: GAGVSQSPSNKVTEKGKDVELRCDPISGHTALYWYRQSLGQGLEFLIYFQGNSAPDKSGLPSDRFSAERTGGSVSTLTIQRTQQEDSAVYLCASSLATARGNTIYFGEGSWLTVV.

The chain recombines TRBV5-1 with TRBJ1-3; no definite D call. Trimming removed 7 bases at V and 4 bases at J, with 18 bases between. This CDR3 is 15 amino acids long. Germline CDR1 and CDR2: SGHRS and YFSETQ. The CDR3 DNA reads as TGCGCCAGCCGTAGCGAACCAATGGGGGGAAACACCATATATTTT. Amino acids: CASRSEPMGGNTIYF.

This clone has a single count. This CDR3 reads CATPPGQGRSEQFF. The CDR3 nucleotides read TGTGCCACCCCTCCTGGACAGGGGAGGAGTGAGCAGTTCTTC. This sequence joins TRBV21-1 and TRBJ2-1; the D call in the table, TRBD1, was not verified against the DNA. TRBV21-1 is flagged as a pseudogene. The CDR3 has 14 amino acids.